This record looks at one TCR beta chain sequence and its context. The record originates from a study of technical replicates of blood from a handful of donors. Method: immunoSEQ multiplex PCR; TCRdb's copy keeps in-frame clones and lacks some. The profile shows roughly 68,000 clones, 70% to 90% of them singletons. This CDR3 comprises 16 residues. Germline V gene lookup returns CDR1 SGHDT and CDR2 YYEEEE. The ends were cut back, 4 bases at V and 9 bases at J, with 20 bases in the middle. The chain is built from TRBV5-6 and TRBJ1-6; D is unresolved. The clonotype originates from a human donor in good health. Some clones in this sample may be carry-over from other donors' samples. Sequenced sample: PBMCs. CDR3 residues: CASSQNVATSGSPLHF. CDR3 DNA sequence: TGTGCCAGCAGCCAGAACGTTGCGACATCAGGTTCACCCCTCCACTTT. The whole variable domain, remainder taken from reference TRBV5-6 and TRBJ1-6, is DAGVTQSPTHLIKTRGQQVTLRCSPKSGHDTVSWYQQALGQGPQFIFQYYEEEERQRGNFPDRFSGHQFPNYSSELNVNALLLGDSALYLCASSQNVATSGSPLHFGNGTRLTVT.